Listed here are 31 T cell receptor beta chains from one sample, sequenced in a study of T cell responses to AZD1222 COVID-19 vaccine (dated by TCRdb to about 2021). According to the study, the label for this sample's time point signals: baseline before first vaccination. Receptor libraries were prepared by the immunoSEQ multiplex PCR assay. TCRdb's version of the immuneACCESS table is confined to in-frame rearrangements and falls short of the full clone set. An unresolved V gene accounts for under half of the shortfall where checked; the remainder is of unknown origin. The sample table lists 97,000 or so clones, 84% of them with a count of one. The ten largest account for about a sixth of the sample. The specimen comprised peripheral blood, sampled on day 0 of AZD1222 vaccination. The receptors derive from an adult in good health.

V is TRBV3-1 (or the pseudogene TRBV3-2) and J is TRBJ2-5; maybe TRBD2 (7 bases). CDR1 and CDR2 from the germline V gene are LGHDT and YNNKEL (reference sequence). Trimming shortened V by 8 bases and J by 5 bases, and 12 bases separated the two germline ends. The CDR3 loop spans 12 amino acids. CDR3 sequence (DNA): TGTGCCAGCGGCGGGGGCAGGGAGACCCAGTACTTC. The encoded protein is CASGGGRETQYF.

V gene TRBV5-6 combines with J gene TRBJ1-1; no clear D. Trimming removed 0 bases from V and 5 bases from J, with 14 bases in between. The CDR3 loop spans 15 amino acids. Germline CDR1 and CDR2: SGHDT and YYEEEE. The CDR3, as DNA: TGTGCCAGCAGCTTGGCTTTGGGTATGGGGACTGAAGCTTTCTTT. It translates to CASSLALGMGTEAFF.

This clone appeared once. The chain has TRBV6-4 and TRBJ1-5; 7 nucleotides match TRBD1. Germline assignment: CDR1 MRHNA and CDR2 SNTAGT. Losses at the gene ends were 3 bases for V and 3 bases for J; bases not matched to a gene: 2. The CDR3 has 14 residues. The DNA of the CDR3 is TGTGCCAGCAGTGAGACAGGGCTCAATCAGCCCCAGCATTTT. Protein product: CASSETGLNQPQHF.

The gene calls are TRBV5-4 and TRBJ2-1; maybe TRBD2 (6 bases). The CDR3 runs to 15 residues. Germline V gene sequence: CDR1 SGHNT, CDR2 YYREEE (reference sequence). V was cut by 0 bases and J by 9 bases, with 16 bases left in between. This CDR3 is CASSLAGVRDREQFF. The CDR3 region has the DNA TGTGCCAGCAGCTTGGCGGGAGTAAGGGACCGTGAGCAGTTCTTC.

The chain recombines TRBV24-1 with TRBJ2-3; possible D gene TRBD2, 7 bases. The V gene lost 9 bases and the J gene lost 1 base, with 22 bases spanning the gap. The CDR3 contains 17 residues. Germline-derived CDR1 and CDR2 are KGHDR and SFDVKD. The CDR3 protein is CATHGRTQGTGTDTQYF. In DNA, the CDR3 is TGTGCCACCCACGGGAGGACCCAGGGGACTGGCACAGATACGCAGTATTTT.

The count of this clone is one. This rearrangement joins TRBV19 to TRBJ1-5; D unresolved. The germline V gene has CDR1 LNHDA and CDR2 SQIVND (reference sequence). V lost 10 bases, J lost 2 bases, and 12 bases lay in between. This CDR3 spans 13 amino acids. The CDR3 here is CATKAGGNQPQHF. The CDR3 coding sequence is TGTGCCACTAAGGCGGGAGGCAATCAGCCCCAGCATTTT.

The chain uses TRBV3-1 (or the pseudogene TRBV3-2) and TRBJ2-7; 14 bases are shared with TRBD2. The CDR3 is 15 residues long. Trimming removed 4 bases from V and 3 bases from J; junction bases left unmatched: 2. Germline V CDR1 and CDR2: LGHDT, YNNKEL (reference sequence). CDR3 nucleotides: TGTGCCAGCAGCCTGGGACTAGCGGGGGACTACGAGCAGTACTTC. Encoded protein: CASSLGLAGDYEQYF.

The chain is built from TRBV7-9 and TRBJ2-5, with no clear D. Germline V gene lookup returns CDR1 SEHNR and CDR2 FQNEAQ (reference sequence). The CDR3 runs to 14 residues. V lost 2 bases, J lost 1 base, and 8 bases lay in between. CDR3 nucleotide sequence: TGTGCCAGCAGCTTAACCAGCCTCCAAGAGACCCAGTACTTC. It yields the protein CASSLTSLQETQYF.

The chain combines TRBV27 with TRBJ1-1, with 7 bases aligning to TRBD1. Germline CDR1 MNHEY, CDR2 SMNVEV (reference sequence). J lost 4 bases, V lost 0 bases, and 17 bases had no gene match. This CDR3 has 19 amino acids. The CDR3 DNA follows: TGTGCCAGCAGTTTATCCACTCGACAGGGCGGCCGAGAGGCCACTGAAGCTTTCTTT. Encoded protein: CASSLSTRQGGREATEAFF.

The chain combines TRBV7-6 with TRBJ2-7; 7 positions agree with TRBD1. CDR3 length equals 15 residues. V trimming: 1 base; J trimming: 2 bases; junction bases outside the gene matches: 5. The germline gives CDR1 SGHVS, CDR2 FNYEAQ. CDR3 loop: CASSLVRDSPYEQYV. As DNA, the CDR3 is TGTGCCAGCAGCTTAGTCAGGGACAGTCCCTACGAGCAGTACGTC.

This clone was picked up a small number of times. The same CDR3 also results from other DNA sequences found in this sample. J is TRBJ1-3 and V is TRBV2; D is perhaps TRBD1 (5 bases). The V end lost 3 bases, the J end lost 2 bases, and 8 bases lay between the germline ends. CDR1 and CDR2 (germline): SNHLY, FYNNEI. This CDR3 comprises 14 residues. CDR3 sequence (DNA): TGTGCCAGCAGTGAGGGGCGCGCTGGAAACACCATATATTTT. It encodes CASSEGRAGNTIYF.

The rearrangement uses TRBV5-5 and TRBJ2-5; D uncertain. Germline V gene lookup returns CDR1 SGHKS and CDR2 YYEKEE (reference sequence). Trimming took 0 bases from V and 5 from J, leaving 5 bases between them. This CDR3 has 12 residues. CDR3 sequence (DNA): TGTGCCAGCAGCTTGGCTTGGGAGACCCAGTACTTC. Translation: CASSLAWETQYF.

The chain has TRBV5-6 and TRBJ2-7; TRBD1 is a possible D gene (6 bases). V lost 2 bases and J 2 bases, leaving 11 bases between the germline ends. From germline, CDR1 is SGHDT and CDR2 YYEEEE. The CDR3 has 14 amino acids. The CDR3 nucleotides read TGTGCCAGCAGCTTTGCCGGGACAACCTACGAGCAGTACTTC. It is translated as CASSFAGTTYEQYF.

V gene TRBV9 combines with J gene TRBJ2-5, with D perhaps TRBD2 (6 bases). Germline CDR1 is SGDLS and CDR2 is YYNGEE. The ends were cut back, 3 bases at V and 0 bases at J, with 12 bases in the middle. CDR3 length: 15 amino acids. In nucleotides, the CDR3 is TGTGCCAGCAGCGGCGGGACGGAGTACCAAGAGACCCAGTACTTC. This codes for CASSGGTEYQETQYF.

The chain has TRBV6-2 or TRBV6-3 and TRBJ2-3, with 11 bases matching TRBD2. Germline V gene data show CDR1 as MNHEY and CDR2 as SVGEGT. The CDR3 is 12 amino acids. The junction had 3 bases not matched to a gene; V was cut back by 2 bases and J by 14 bases. The CDR3 reads CASSYAGTSGYF. Here the CDR3 DNA reads TGTGCCAGCAGTTACGCAGGGACTAGCGGGTATTTT.

V and J are TRBV7-2 and TRBJ2-1; 10 bases agree with TRBD1. V shed 5 bases and J 4 bases; nucleotides not matched to a gene: 8. Germline CDR1 is SGHTA and CDR2 is FQGNSA. This CDR3 has 16 residues. The CDR3 reads CASSPAGTGVYNEQFF. CDR3 bases: TGTGCCAGCAGCCCAGCCGGGACAGGGGTGTACAATGAGCAGTTCTTC.

The rearrangement joins TRBV4-1 to TRBJ1-4, with 7 positions matching TRBD1. After removal of 4 bases from V and 3 bases from J, the junction contained 11 bases not matched to a gene. CDR1 and CDR2 (germline): MGHRA, YSYEKL. The CDR3 covers 17 residues. CDR3 DNA sequence: TGCGCCAGCAGCCTCGTCGCCCCAGGGGGGTCTAATGAAAAACTGTTTTTT. Translating it yields CASSLVAPGGSNEKLFF.

This clone came up once. The rearrangement links TRBV7-2 to TRBJ1-4, with no clear D. V lost 6 bases and J lost 8, with 19 bases in between. The CDR3 sequence is 15 residues long. From germline, CDR1 is SGHTA and CDR2 FQGNSA. The CDR3: CASSPYKGIKEKLFF. In DNA, the CDR3 is TGTGCCAGCAGTCCTTATAAGGGAATCAAGGAAAAACTGTTTTTT.

V and J are TRBV7-9 and TRBJ2-7, with TRBD2 matching 9 bases. The CDR3 has 16 amino acids. V gave up 5 bases and J gave up 0 bases; unmatched junction bases: 8. The V gene's germline CDR1 is SEHNR and CDR2 FQNEAQ (reference sequence). This CDR3 is CASSRAGGSSSYEQYV. DNA for the CDR3: TGTGCCAGCAGCCGAGCGGGGGGCAGTAGCTCCTACGAGCAGTACGTC.

The chain carries TRBV7-8 and TRBJ1-3, with TRBD1 as a possible D gene (5 bases). This CDR3 comprises 16 residues. CDR1 is SGHVS and CDR2 is FQNEAQ in the germline V gene. V lost 1 base and J 0 bases, leaving 10 bases between the germline ends. In nucleotides, the CDR3 is TGTGCCAGCAGCTTAGGAGTCGGGGCCTCTGGAAACACCATATATTTT. This encodes CASSLGVGASGNTIYF.

This chain links TRBV6-5 with TRBJ2-7; possibly TRBD2 for D (5 bases). Germline V lookup: CDR1 MNHEY, CDR2 SVGAGI. CDR3 length: 14 amino acids. With 0 bases removed from V and 5 bases from J, the gap between germline ends came to 11 bases. This CDR3 reads CASSYSAGRHEQYF. CDR3 in DNA: TGTGCCAGCAGTTACTCGGCGGGTCGGCACGAGCAGTACTTC.

This clone came up a few times. The genes are TRBV14 and TRBJ1-1; D ambiguous. V was clipped by 0 bases and J by 1 base, with 6 bases between them. The CDR3 runs to 14 residues. Germline V lookup: CDR1 SGHDN, CDR2 FVKESK. The CDR3, as DNA: TGTGCCAGCAGCCAAGAGGCAAGGAACACTGAAGCTTTCTTT. Protein sequence: CASSQEARNTEAFF.

DNA of the CDR3: TGTGCCAGCAGCCCAGGATACTACGAGCAGTACTTC. Translated, it gives CASSPGYYEQYF. The chain carries TRBV12-3 or TRBV12-4 and TRBJ2-7; D gene unclear. Trimming left V 6 bases short and J 3 bases short, with 9 bases between. The CDR3 loop spans 12 amino acids.

This clone was detected only once. The chain couples TRBV5-1 to TRBJ1-5; D is undetermined. This CDR3 is built from 15 residues. V shed 1 base and J shed 7 bases, with 15 bases lying between them. The V gene's germline CDR1 is SGHRS and CDR2 YFSETQ. CDR3 DNA sequence: TGCGCCAGCAGCTTGATTCCGGGTGGCGGACAGCCCCAGCATTTT. Its translation: CASSLIPGGGQPQHF.

The V call is TRBV18, the J call TRBJ2-5, with 12 positions matching TRBD2. Losses at the gene ends were 3 bases for V and 2 bases for J; bases not matched to a gene: 1. The CDR3 is 15 amino acids. From germline, CDR1 is KGHSH and CDR2 LQKENI. CDR3 nucleotide sequence: TGTGCCAGCTCACCCCTAGCGGGAGGGCAAGAGACCCAGTACTTC. As protein: CASSPLAGGQETQYF.

V and J are TRBV14 and TRBJ1-2, with D perhaps TRBD1 (5 bases). V was pared by 3 bases and J by 8 bases, with 13 bases between. This CDR3 comprises 13 residues. In germline, CDR1 is SGHDN, CDR2 FVKESK. CDR3 in amino acids: CASSQWQGYGYTF. The CDR3 region has the DNA TGTGCCAGCAGCCAGTGGCAGGGATACGGCTACACCTTC. Using reference TRBV14 and TRBJ1-2 for the parts outside the CDR3, the full variable domain is EAGVTQFPSHSVIEKGQTVTLRCDPISGHDNLYWYRRVMGKEIKFLLHFVKESKQDESGMPNNRFLAERTGGTYSTLKVQPAELEDSGVYFCASSQWQGYGYTFGSGTRLTVV.

This clone was seen just once. V is TRBV25-1 and J is TRBJ2-7, with TRBD2 identical over 11 bases. Per germline, CDR1 MGHDK and CDR2 SYGVNS. Losses at the gene ends were 3 bases for V and 1 base for J; bases not matched to a gene: 2. The CDR3 spans 15 residues. CDR3 in DNA: TGTGCCAGCAGTGATTTAGCGGGAGGGTCCTACGAGCAGTACTTC. Encoded protein: CASSDLAGGSYEQYF.

At least ten counts were recorded for this clone. V gene TRBV4-3 combines with J gene TRBJ2-7; D perhaps matches TRBD1 (6 bases). V dropped 1 base and J dropped 3 bases, with 16 bases sitting between them. This CDR3 region has 16 residues. The germline gives CDR1 LGHNA, CDR2 YSLEER. In nucleotides, the CDR3 is TGCGCCAGCAGCCAAGGAGGGGACACAAGCCACTACGAGCAGTACTTC. Protein: CASSQGGDTSHYEQYF.

This chain joins TRBV3-1 (or the pseudogene TRBV3-2) and TRBJ1-3; D is unclear. The germline V gene has CDR1 LGHDT and CDR2 YNNKEL (reference sequence). This CDR3 comprises 15 residues. Between the trimmed V and J ends, which lost 0 bases and 2 bases, there was a span of 8 bases. The CDR3 loop reads CASSQDFGAGNTIYF. The CDR3 nucleotides are TGTGCCAGCAGCCAAGATTTCGGGGCTGGAAACACCATATATTTT.

The chain employs TRBV5-5 and TRBJ1-5; D is undetermined. Germline V gene lookup returns CDR1 SGHKS and CDR2 YYEKEE (reference sequence). The ends were cut back, 1 base at V and 2 bases at J, with 7 bases in the middle. The CDR3 has 14 residues. CDR3 sequence: CASSLWERNQPQHF. The CDR3 nucleotides read TGTGCCAGCAGCTTGTGGGAGCGCAATCAGCCCCAGCATTTT.

The V gene is TRBV7-8, the J gene TRBJ1-6, with a tentative D call TRBD1 (5 bases). CDR1 and CDR2 from the germline V gene are SGHVS and FQNEAQ. The CDR3 totals 12 residues. Trimming took 5 bases from V and 14 from J, leaving 13 bases between them. CDR3 loop: CASSLGTEALHF. The DNA for the CDR3 is TGTGCCAGCAGCCTCGGGACGGAGGCCCTCCACTTT.